This is a list of T cell receptor beta chains from one sample in a study of blood T cell repertoires in COVID-19. Using immunoSEQ multiplex PCR, the repertoire was profiled, and TCRdb retains in-frame clones only, with some absent. The table shows 45,000 to 70,000 clones, with 82% occurring only once. Sequencing input: peripheral blood. All receptors come from a woman in her fifties or sixties with acute or convalescent COVID-19. Each CDR3 is given with its conserved first and last residue. D genes are given only for firm matches. Clone size is shown for a subset of rows, as once, few, many or a class of expanded clone.

D gene: .; V gene: TRBV6-5; J gene: TRBJ1-1; clone size: few; CDR3 DNA: TGTGCCAGCAGCCGGGACACCCAAGCTGAAGCTTTCTTT; CDR3 protein: CASSRDTQAEAFF
D gene: .; V gene: TRBV7-9; J gene: TRBJ2-5; clone size: .; CDR3 DNA: TGTGCCAGCAGCCCTACGGGATACGGAGAGACCCAGTACTTC; CDR3 protein: CASSPTGYGETQYF
D gene: .; V gene: TRBV11-2; J gene: TRBJ1-1; clone size: .; CDR3 DNA: TGTGCCAGCAGCTTAGGGTCGGGGAACACTGAAGCTTTCTTT; CDR3 protein: CASSLGSGNTEAFF
D gene: TRBD1; V gene: TRBV19; J gene: TRBJ2-7; clone size: .; CDR3 DNA: TGTGCCAGTACCTCCGGGACAGGGGTCTCCGAGCAGTACTTC; CDR3 protein: CASTSGTGVSEQYF
D gene: .; V gene: TRBV15; J gene: TRBJ1-5; clone size: .; CDR3 DNA: TGTGCCACCAGCACCCTAAATCAGCCCCAGCATTTT; CDR3 protein: CATSTLNQPQHF
D gene: .; V gene: TRBV7-2; J gene: TRBJ2-1; clone size: few; CDR3 DNA: TGTGCCAGCAGCTTAGTGAGGAATGAGCAGTTCTTC; CDR3 protein: CASSLVRNEQFF
D gene: .; V gene: TRBV5-4; J gene: TRBJ1-5; clone size: .; CDR3 DNA: TGTGCCAGCAGCTCAGGGGAGAATCAGCCCCAGCATTTT; CDR3 protein: CASSSGENQPQHF
D gene: TRBD1; V gene: TRBV2; J gene: TRBJ1-6; clone size: medium-sized; CDR3 DNA: TGTGCCAGTAACCGGGACAGCTCCTATAATTCACCCCTCCACTTT; CDR3 protein: CASNRDSSYNSPLHF
D gene: TRBD1; V gene: TRBV27; J gene: TRBJ2-5; clone size: .; CDR3 DNA: TGTGCCAGCAGTTTATCCTTTTGGACAGGGAAAGAGACCCAGTACTTC; CDR3 protein: CASSLSFWTGKETQYF
D gene: .; V gene: TRBV5-1; J gene: TRBJ1-1; clone size: .; CDR3 DNA: TGCGCCAGCAGCTTGGGGGAGAGCACTGAAGCTTTCTTT; CDR3 protein: CASSLGESTEAFF
D gene: .; V gene: TRBV3-1/TRBV3-2; J gene: TRBJ1-1; clone size: .; CDR3 DNA: TGTGCCAGCAGCCAAGGGCCGATGAACACTGAAGCTTTCTTT; CDR3 protein: CASSQGPMNTEAFF
D gene: .; V gene: TRBV10-3; J gene: TRBJ2-2; clone size: .; CDR3 DNA: TGTGCCATCAGTGGCGGGGTTCTTGGCACCGGGGAGCTGTTTTTT; CDR3 protein: CAISGGVLGTGELFF
D gene: TRBD1; V gene: TRBV15; J gene: TRBJ1-2; clone size: .; CDR3 DNA: TGTGCCACCAGCAGTGGCTTCCGGGACAGCGTCGGCTACACCTTC; CDR3 protein: CATSSGFRDSVGYTF
D gene: .; V gene: TRBV19; J gene: TRBJ2-6; clone size: .; CDR3 DNA: TGTGCCAGTAGTATACCGACAGGTAGGGGGACCAACGTCCTGACTTTC; CDR3 protein: CASSIPTGRGTNVLTF
D gene: .; V gene: TRBV7-9; J gene: TRBJ1-1; clone size: .; CDR3 DNA: TGTGCCAGCAGCTCAAAGACTCGGTTTATCTTT; CDR3 protein: CASSSKTRFIF
D gene: TRBD1; V gene: TRBV5-4; J gene: TRBJ2-7; clone size: .; CDR3 DNA: TGTGCCAGCAGCAATCCGGGACAGGGGGTCGAGCAGTACTTC; CDR3 protein: CASSNPGQGVEQYF
D gene: TRBD2; V gene: TRBV7-2; J gene: TRBJ2-6; clone size: once; CDR3 DNA: TGTGCCAGCAGCACGACTAGCGACGGGGCCAACGTCCTGACTTTC; CDR3 protein: CASSTTSDGANVLTF
D gene: TRBD2; V gene: TRBV9; J gene: TRBJ2-3; clone size: .; CDR3 DNA: TGTGCCAGCAGCGTAGAACTAGCGGTCACAGATACGCAGTATTTT; CDR3 protein: CASSVELAVTDTQYF